This T cell receptor beta chain came from a study of cytomegalovirus exposure and HLA in healthy donors. As for the study in general: Earlier sequencing of some 180 million T cells yielded 95 million to 120 million unique TCR beta sequences.

PCR employed 60 Vbeta and 13 Jbeta primers. Sequencing used immunoSEQ multiplex PCR; TCRdb keeps in-frame clones, though not all of them. The table lists some 140,000 clones, approximately 78% of them singletons. Germline V gene sequence: CDR1 SQVTM, CDR2 ANQGSEA. Trimming cost V 5 bases and J 2 bases, with 13 bases left between them. The CDR3 covers 13 residues. This chain connects TRBV29-1 to TRBJ2-7; no clear D gene. Sequenced material: PBMCs. This sequence originates from a woman between 45 and 65 years old in good health and CMV-seropositive. CDR3 coding DNA: TGCAGCGTTACCCCCCCACTCACCTACGAGCAGTACTTC. Protein: CSVTPPLTYEQYF.